Listed here are 18 T cell receptor beta chains from one sample, sequenced in a study of cytomegalovirus exposure and HLA in healthy donors. It was with 60 Vbeta and 13 Jbeta primers that the PCR ran. Sequencing used immunoSEQ multiplex PCR; TCRdb keeps in-frame clones, though not all of them. The sample contains about 110,000 clones, approximately 80% of which appear only once. The sample comprised PBMCs. These receptors were taken from a man aged 45 to 65 in good health and CMV-seronegative.

This chain joins TRBV7-2 and TRBJ2-7; TRBD2 matches at 11 bases. The V and J ends lost 2 bases and 0 bases, in that order; junction bases with no gene match: 3. This CDR3 has 16 amino acids. Looked up from germline, CDR1 is SGHTA and CDR2 is FQGNSA. CDR3 DNA sequence: TGTGCCAGCAGCTTATCTAGCGGGGGGAGCTCCTACGAGCAGTACTTC. Translating gives CASSLSSGGSSYEQYF.

This rearrangement joins TRBV30 to TRBJ1-2; D not resolved. Germline-derived CDR1 and CDR2 are GTSNPN and SVGIG (reference sequence). The ends were cut back, 4 bases at V and 7 bases at J, with 25 bases in the middle. This CDR3 has 16 amino acids. The CDR3 bases are TGTGCCTGGATGCGCATCCGGACTCAAATATTGGGTGGCTACACCTTC. Its protein product is CAWMRIRTQILGGYTF.

The chain has TRBV18 and TRBJ2-5, with 9 bases aligning to TRBD1. V dropped 6 bases and J dropped 2; count of bases not matched to a gene: 7. Germline CDR1 and CDR2: KGHSH and LQKENI. The CDR3 loop spans 15 amino acids. The chain's CDR3 is CASSEGQGTQETQYF. The CDR3 bases are TGTGCCAGCTCCGAAGGACAGGGGACGCAAGAGACCCAGTACTTC. Filled out from reference TRBV18 and TRBJ2-5, the complete variable domain reads NAGVMQNPRHLVRRRGQEARLRCSPMKGHSHVYWYRQLPEEGLKFMVYLQKENIIDESGMPKERFSAEFPKEGPSILRIQQVVRGDSAAYFCASSEGQGTQETQYFGPGTRLLVL.

The chain employs TRBV2 and TRBJ2-2; tentative D call: TRBD2 (6 bases). V was trimmed by 4 bases and J by 7 bases, leaving 13 bases between them. Per the germline V gene, CDR1 is SNHLY and CDR2 is FYNNEI. CDR3 length equals 14 residues. For the CDR3, the DNA is TGTGCCAGCAGTGGGACGGAGGGTCACGGGGAGCTGTTTTTT. Its translation: CASSGTEGHGELFF. Variable domain in full (rest from reference TRBV2 and TRBJ2-2): EPEVTQTPSHQVTQMGQEVILRCVPISNHLYFYWYRQILGQKVEFLVSFYNNEISEKSEIFDDQFSVERPDGSNFTLKIRSTKLEDSAMYFCASSGTEGHGELFFGEGSRLTVL.

The chain combines TRBV5-1 with TRBJ2-5; 11 bases are a match to TRBD1. The CDR3 is 15 amino acids. Germline trimming cut 2 bases from V and 4 bases from J; bases unmatched to any gene: 4. The germline gives CDR1 SGHRS, CDR2 YFSETQ. The CDR3 DNA follows: TGCGCCAGCAGCTTCGGAGGGACAGGGGGAGAGACCCAGTACTTC. Its translation: CASSFGGTGGETQYF. The full variable domain, its missing parts supplied by reference TRBV5-1 and TRBJ2-5, is KAGVTQTPRYLIKTRGQQVTLSCSPISGHRSVSWYQQTPGQGLQFLFEYFSETQRNKGNFPGRFSGRQFSNSRSEMNVSTLELGDSALYLCASSFGGTGGETQYFGPGTRLLVL.

The chain employs TRBV10-2 and TRBJ2-5; 13 nucleotides match TRBD2. V was clipped by 7 bases and J by 1 base; unmatched bases: 3. This CDR3 spans 15 amino acids. Germline V lookup: CDR1 WSHSY, CDR2 SAAADI. CDR3 in amino acids: CASTRLAGGQETQYF. For the CDR3, the DNA is TGCGCCAGCACTCGACTAGCGGGGGGCCAAGAGACCCAGTACTTC.

The chain employs TRBV11-2 and TRBJ1-3; TRBD1 agrees at 9 bases. Trimming at V came to 5 bases and at J to 0 bases, leaving 8 bases not matched to a gene. Looked up from germline, CDR1 is SGHAT and CDR2 is FQNNGV. The CDR3 covers 17 residues. In DNA, the CDR3 is TGTGCCAGCAGCACGTGGGACAGGGCAAACTCTGGAAACACCATATATTTT. As protein: CASSTWDRANSGNTIYF.

This clone turned up a few times. The chain carries TRBV27 and TRBJ2-1, with TRBD1 as a possible D gene (6 bases). The germline CDR1 and CDR2 sequences are MNHEY and SMNVEV (reference sequence). Trimming shortened V by 1 base and J by 0 bases, and 13 bases separated the two germline ends. CDR3 length: 17 amino acids. The CDR3 DNA reads TGTGCCAGCAGTTTATACAGTAGGGGGATCTCCTACAATGAGCAGTTCTTC. Protein: CASSLYSRGISYNEQFF.

The V call is TRBV18, the J call TRBJ2-5, with 8 nucleotides matching TRBD2. V shed 6 bases and J 4 bases; nucleotides not matched to a gene: 7. CDR3 length: 14 amino acids. Germline lookup yields CDR1 KGHSH and CDR2 LQKENI. This CDR3 reads CASSLGTRGETQYF. The DNA of the CDR3 is TGTGCCAGCTCCCTCGGGACTAGGGGAGAGACCCAGTACTTC.

The chain uses TRBV7-9 and TRBJ1-2; TRBD1 is a possible D gene (6 bases). Germline V gene lookup returns CDR1 SEHNR and CDR2 FQNEAQ (reference sequence). The CDR3 runs to 13 residues. Trimming took off 4 bases at V and 7 bases at J, with 13 bases between the two ends. The CDR3 sequence: CASSSSGGAGYTF. The CDR3 coding sequence is TGTGCCAGCAGCTCAAGTGGGGGGGCTGGCTACACCTTC.

J is TRBJ2-5 and V is TRBV15; 8 bases line up with TRBD2. CDR3 size: 13 residues. The junction had 5 bases not matched to a gene; V was cut back by 11 bases and J by 0 bases. Germline assignment: CDR1 LNHNV and CDR2 YYDKDF (reference sequence). This CDR3 is CAARGGNQETQYF. DNA of the CDR3: TGTGCCGCCCGGGGGGGCAACCAAGAGACCCAGTACTTC.

This clone was observed a single time. The chain combines TRBV28 with TRBJ2-7; D possibly corresponds to TRBD1 (5 bases). CDR1 MDHEN and CDR2 SYDVKM come from the germline V gene. V lost 3 bases and J lost 2, with 11 bases in between. CDR3 length: 14 residues. CDR3: CASSFATAPYEQYV. Here the CDR3 DNA reads TGTGCCAGCAGTTTTGCGACAGCTCCCTACGAGCAGTACGTC.

The V and J genes are TRBV5-1 and TRBJ2-2; 8 positions match TRBD1. The CDR3 totals 16 residues. Germline CDR1 and CDR2: SGHRS and YFSETQ. Germline trimming cut 4 bases from V and 2 bases from J; bases unmatched to any gene: 7. The CDR3 loop is CASSAGTGLNTGELFF. DNA for the CDR3: TGCGCCAGCAGCGCCGGGACAGGACTTAACACCGGGGAGCTGTTTTTT. The whole variable domain, filled in from reference TRBV5-1 and TRBJ2-2, reads KAGVTQTPRYLIKTRGQQVTLSCSPISGHRSVSWYQQTPGQGLQFLFEYFSETQRNKGNFPGRFSGRQFSNSRSEMNVSTLELGDSALYLCASSAGTGLNTGELFFGEGSRLTVL.

The chain links TRBV11-2 to TRBJ2-2; D might be TRBD2 (6 bases). V was pared by 5 bases and J by 1 base, with 14 bases between. Germline CDR1 and CDR2: SGHAT and FQNNGV. There are 16 residues in the CDR3. CDR3 amino acids: CASSPNLGGNTGELFF. DNA for the CDR3: TGTGCCAGCAGCCCGAACTTGGGGGGGAACACCGGGGAGCTGTTTTTT.

V gene TRBV5-1 combines with J gene TRBJ2-2; TRBD1 aligns across 7 bases. V shed 2 bases and J 7 bases; nucleotides not matched to a gene: 8. The CDR3 covers 15 residues. Per germline, CDR1 SGHRS and CDR2 YFSETQ. The CDR3: CASSLSGTANGELFF. The CDR3, as DNA: TGCGCCAGCAGCTTATCCGGGACAGCTAACGGGGAGCTGTTTTTT.

The genes are TRBV30 and TRBJ1-1; the D is unclear. Germline lookup yields CDR1 GTSNPN and CDR2 SVGIG (reference sequence). Trimming removed 1 base from V and 3 bases from J, with 12 bases in between. This CDR3 comprises 14 residues. CDR3 sequence: CAWSGPGKDTEAFF. For the CDR3, the DNA is TGTGCCTGGAGTGGGCCGGGAAAAGACACTGAAGCTTTCTTT.

This clone was counted a single time. The chain employs TRBV7-2 and TRBJ1-2; D is possibly TRBD1 (6 bases). Germline CDR1 SGHTA, CDR2 FQGNSA. Trimming removed 5 bases at V and 10 bases at J, with 14 bases between. This CDR3 comprises 12 residues. The CDR3 protein is CASSVDRLDYTF. The CDR3 DNA follows: TGTGCCAGCAGCGTCGACAGGTTGGACTACACCTTC.

This clone was counted only a few times. The V and J genes are TRBV7-2 and TRBJ2-5; D might be TRBD1 (5 bases). In germline, CDR1 is SGHTA, CDR2 FQGNSA. Trimming removed 3 bases from V and 5 bases from J, with 10 bases in between. The CDR3 loop spans 13 amino acids. CDR3 loop: CASSLQGSETQYF. The CDR3 DNA is TGTGCCAGCAGCTTGCAGGGATCCGAGACCCAGTACTTC.